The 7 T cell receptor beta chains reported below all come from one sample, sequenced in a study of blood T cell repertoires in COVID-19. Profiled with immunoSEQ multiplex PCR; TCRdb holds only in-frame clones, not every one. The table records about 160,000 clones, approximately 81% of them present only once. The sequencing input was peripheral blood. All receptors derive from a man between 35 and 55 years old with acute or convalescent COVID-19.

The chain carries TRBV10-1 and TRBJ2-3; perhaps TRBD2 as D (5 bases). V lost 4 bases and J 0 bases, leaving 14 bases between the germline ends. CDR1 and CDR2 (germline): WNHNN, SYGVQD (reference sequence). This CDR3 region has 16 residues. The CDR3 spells CASSGQRTDSTDTQYF. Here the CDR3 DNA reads TGCGCCAGCAGTGGTCAACGGACTGATAGCACAGATACGCAGTATTTT.

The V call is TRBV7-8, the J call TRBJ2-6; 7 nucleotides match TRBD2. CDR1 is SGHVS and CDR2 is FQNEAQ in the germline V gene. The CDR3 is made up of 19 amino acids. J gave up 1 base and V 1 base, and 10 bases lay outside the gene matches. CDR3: CASSLGLAGRGSGANVLTF. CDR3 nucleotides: TGTGCCAGCAGCTTAGGGCTGGCAGGGAGGGGATCTGGGGCCAACGTCCTGACTTTC.

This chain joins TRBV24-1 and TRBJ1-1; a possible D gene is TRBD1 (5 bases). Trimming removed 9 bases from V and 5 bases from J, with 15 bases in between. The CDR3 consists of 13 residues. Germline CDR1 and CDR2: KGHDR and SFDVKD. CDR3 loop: CATSFGEGTEAFF. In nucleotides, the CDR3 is TGTGCCACCTCATTCGGGGAGGGGACTGAAGCTTTCTTT.

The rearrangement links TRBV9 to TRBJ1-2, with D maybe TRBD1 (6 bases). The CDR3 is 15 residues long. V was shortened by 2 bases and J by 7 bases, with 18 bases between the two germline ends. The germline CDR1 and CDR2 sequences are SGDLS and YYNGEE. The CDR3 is CASSVEGGGLRGYTF. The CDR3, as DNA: TGTGCCAGCAGCGTCGAAGGCGGGGGGCTACGTGGCTACACCTTC.

The CDR3 DNA reads TGTGCCAGCAGTGAGGAGCGACAGGGGTCCCACGAGCAGTACTTC. Its translation is CASSEERQGSHEQYF. The chain recombines TRBV6-1 with TRBJ2-7; 8 bases are shared with TRBD1. Germline V gene lookup returns CDR1 MNHNS and CDR2 SASEGT. V shed 3 bases and J 5 bases; nucleotides not matched to a gene: 9. CDR3 length equals 15 residues.

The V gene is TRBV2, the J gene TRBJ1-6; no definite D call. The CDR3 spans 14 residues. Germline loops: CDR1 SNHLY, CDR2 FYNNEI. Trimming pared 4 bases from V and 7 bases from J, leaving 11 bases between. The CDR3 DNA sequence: TGTGCCAGCAGTGTCGGGGAAGGGAATTCACCCCTCCACTTT. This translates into CASSVGEGNSPLHF.

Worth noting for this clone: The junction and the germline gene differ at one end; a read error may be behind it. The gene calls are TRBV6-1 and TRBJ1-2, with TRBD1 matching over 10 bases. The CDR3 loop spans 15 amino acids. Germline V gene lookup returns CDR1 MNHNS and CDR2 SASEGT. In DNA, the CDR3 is TGTGCCAGCGGTGAACTTGACAGGGGGCTCTATGGCTACACCTTC. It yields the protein CASGELDRGLYGYTF.